A single TCR beta chain is shown here with its context. The data derive from a study of blood T cell repertoires in COVID-19. For the study at large: Collection of acute and convalescent COVID-19 samples took place in the United States, Italy and Spain.

Original processing notes: Reference gene primer amplification gave estimated nucleated cell counts. Produced via immunoSEQ multiplex PCR; TCRdb's table is partial and in-frame only. V and J calls and clone size come straight from that table; D and trimming were deduced from the DNA. The sample gives roughly 140,000 clones, more than 80% of which show up once; approximately 2.8% is in the top ten. This TCR was sampled from a woman aged 55-70 years with active COVID-19. The specimen was peripheral blood.

CDR3 in DNA: TGTGCCAGCAGCCCCGGGAGGTCCAACACAGATACGCAGTATTTT. It codes for CASSPGRSNTDTQYF. The J gene is TRBJ2-3, the V gene TRBV5-4; 7 nucleotides match TRBD2. The CDR3 contains 15 residues. Germline values: CDR1 SGHNT, CDR2 YYREEE (reference sequence). J lost 2 bases, V lost 4 bases, and 7 bases had no gene match.